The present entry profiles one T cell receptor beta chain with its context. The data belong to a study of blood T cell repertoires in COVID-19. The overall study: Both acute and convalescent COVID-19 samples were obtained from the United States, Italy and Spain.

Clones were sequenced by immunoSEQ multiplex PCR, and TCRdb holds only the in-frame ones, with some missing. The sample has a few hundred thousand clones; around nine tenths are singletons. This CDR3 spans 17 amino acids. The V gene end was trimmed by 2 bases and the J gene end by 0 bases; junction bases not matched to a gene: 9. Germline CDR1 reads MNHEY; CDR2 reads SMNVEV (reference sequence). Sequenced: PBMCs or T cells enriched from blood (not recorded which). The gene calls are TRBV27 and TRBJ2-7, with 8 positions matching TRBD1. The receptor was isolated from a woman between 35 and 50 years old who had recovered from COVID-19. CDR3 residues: CASSLAPQGVGSYEQYF. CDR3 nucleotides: TGTGCCAGCAGTTTAGCTCCACAGGGGGTGGGCTCCTACGAGCAGTACTTC.